The T cell receptor (beta chain) under discussion was sequenced for a study of shared clonotypes between healthy human individuals. Study information: Per donor, three plates held CD4 naive cells, three held CD4 memory, two held CD8 naive and one held CD8 memory.

The CDR3 runs 13 residues. Germline V gene data show CDR1 as KGHSH and CDR2 as LQKENI. Trimming shortened V by 1 base and J by 0 bases, and 4 bases separated the two germline ends. Notes on this clone: Other DNA sequences in the same sample also yield this CDR3.

Assay used: immunoSEQ multiplex PCR; TCRdb lists only in-frame clones, some missing. The table records some 2,000,000 clones, 90% to 97% of them present only once. The clonotype originates from a man between 18 and 29 years old in good health. Sequenced: naive CD4+ T cells sorted from blood. Specified subset: CD45RA+ positively selected. The rearrangement links TRBV18 to TRBJ2-7, with unresolved D. The CDR3 region is CASSPQNSYEQYF. CDR3 in DNA: TGTGCCAGCTCACCACAGAACTCCTACGAGCAGTACTTC.